The 32 T cell receptor beta chains presented below share a single source sample, sequenced in a study of early T cells in non-severe SARS-CoV-2 infection. One entry per CDR3 protein, called by TCRdb with MiXCR from the 5' RACE reads. The data contain approximately 65,000 distinct CDR3 sequences, 9% to 15% of them singletons. Input material: whole blood. The receptors come from an adult who was a healthcare worker with PCR-confirmed SARS-CoV-2 infection or an uninfected control (not recorded which).

This clonotype was detected many times. This chain connects TRBV15 to TRBJ2-7; TRBD2 might be the D (6 bases). Trimming stripped 6 bases from V and 6 bases from J, with 12 bases between. The V gene's germline CDR1 is LNHNV and CDR2 YYDKDF (reference sequence). The CDR3 spans 12 residues. CDR3 DNA sequence: TGTGCCACCAGTATATTTAGCGGCGAGCAGTACTTC. Protein: CATSIFSGEQYF.

Ten or more counts support this clonotype. CDR3 DNA: TGTGCCAGCAGTCCTCCTGGGGCCCCGGGGAATACGCAGTATTTT. Amino acids: CASSPPGAPGNTQYF. The rearrangement joins TRBV28 to TRBJ2-3; the D call may be TRBD1 or TRBD2 (5 bases each). Germline CDR1 is MDHEN and CDR2 is SYDVKM. Trimming cost V 5 bases and J 7 bases, with 19 bases left between them. This CDR3 contains 15 residues. Using reference TRBV28 and TRBJ2-3 for the parts outside the CDR3, the full variable domain is DVKVTQSSRYLVKRTGEKVFLECVQDMDHENMFWYRQDPGLGLRLIYFSYDVKMKEKGDIPEGYSVSREKKERFSLILESASTNQTSMYLCASSPPGAPGNTQYFGPGTRLTVL.

There are many counts of this clonotype. The rearrangement links TRBV28 to TRBJ1-5; D ambiguous. Trimming shortened V by 1 base and J by 4 bases, and 11 bases separated the two germline ends. CDR1 is MDHEN, CDR2 SYDVKM, per germline. This CDR3 is built from 15 residues. The CDR3 sequence: CASSLYVGRNQPQHF. CDR3 coding DNA: TGTGCCAGCAGTTTATACGTGGGGAGGAATCAGCCCCAGCATTTT.

This clonotype was recorded at least ten times. This sequence joins TRBV6-5 and TRBJ1-2; D is possibly TRBD1 (5 bases). Trimming took 5 bases from V and 7 from J, leaving 20 bases between them. This CDR3 is built from 15 residues. Germline V gene data show CDR1 as MNHEY and CDR2 as SVGAGI. CDR3 in DNA: TGTGCCAGCAGTGCCTTCCCAGGGCGGTCGTCTGGCTACACCTTC. This gives the protein CASSAFPGRSSGYTF.

This clonotype was picked up a small number of times. J is TRBJ2-7 and V is TRBV18; 7 bases are a match to TRBD2. This CDR3 is built from 14 residues. Looked up from germline, CDR1 is KGHSH and CDR2 is LQKENI. J lost 0 bases, V lost 3 bases, and 2 bases had no gene match. CDR3 amino acids: CASSPGTTSYEQYF. In nucleotides, the CDR3 is TGTGCCAGCTCACCCGGGACTACCTCCTACGAGCAGTACTTC.

This clonotype was seen many times. The rearrangement links TRBV7-2 to TRBJ1-2; weak D call: TRBD1 (6 bases). The CDR3 is 14 amino acids. V was trimmed by 1 base and J by 6 bases, leaving 12 bases between them. CDR1 and CDR2 (germline): SGHTA, FQGNSA. In nucleotides, the CDR3 is TGTGCCAGCAGCTTAGATACAGGGAGCAATGGCTACACCTTC. Protein sequence: CASSLDTGSNGYTF.

This clonotype was observed at least ten times. CDR3 loop: CASTAGRSQDTQYF. The DNA for the CDR3 is TGCGCCAGCACCGCGGGGCGTAGTCAAGATACGCAGTATTTT. The rearrangement links TRBV5-1 to TRBJ2-3; maybe TRBD2 (6 bases). The CDR3 extends over 14 amino acids. From germline, CDR1 is SGHRS and CDR2 YFSETQ. Trimming took off 6 bases at V and 5 bases at J, with 16 bases between the two ends. The variable domain in full, completed from reference TRBV5-1 and TRBJ2-3, reads KAGVTQTPRYLIKTRGQQVTLSCSPISGHRSVSWYQQTPGQGLQFLFEYFSETQRNKGNFPGRFSGRQFSNSRSEMNVSTLELGDSALYLCASTAGRSQDTQYFGPGTRLTVL.

This clonotype was seen once. This may stem from a read error, because a much larger clone lies one nucleotide away. The chain joins TRBV27 to TRBJ2-7; D call uncertain. Germline values: CDR1 MNHEY, CDR2 SMNVEV (reference sequence). CDR3 size: 15 residues. V gave up 5 bases and J gave up 6 bases, with 20 bases separating them. CDR3: CASSPPVLPQREQYF. As DNA, the CDR3 is TGTGCCAGCAGTCCACCGGTCCTCCCTCAGCGCGAGCAGTACTTC.

This clonotype occurred a few times. The V and J genes are TRBV14 and TRBJ1-6; D gene uncertain. This CDR3 has 15 residues. With 2 bases removed from V and 0 bases from J, the gap between germline ends came to 5 bases. Germline CDR1 SGHDN, CDR2 FVKESK. The CDR3 reads CASSQTSSYNSPLHF. CDR3 in DNA: TGTGCCAGCAGCCAAACTAGCTCCTATAATTCACCCCTCCACTTT.

This clonotype was observed at least ten times. This chain uses TRBV7-3 with TRBJ2-3; D unresolved. Trimming removed 5 bases from V and 1 base from J, with 16 bases in between. This CDR3 spans 16 amino acids. Germline V lookup: CDR1 SGHTA, CDR2 FQGTGA. The CDR3 nucleotides are TGTGCCAGCAGCACCCTCGTTGGGCTGGGCACAGATACGCAGTATTTT. Amino acids: CASSTLVGLGTDTQYF.

The chain links TRBV25-1 to TRBJ1-5, with D perhaps TRBD1 (6 bases). The V end was cut by 0 bases, the J end by 5 bases, with 14 bases between. Germline V gene data show CDR1 as MGHDK and CDR2 as SYGVNS. The CDR3 runs to 16 residues. The CDR3 nucleotides read TGTGCCAGCAGTGAATATCCGAGGGGGGCCGATCAGCCCCAGCATTTT. Translating gives CASSEYPRGADQPQHF.

The chain carries TRBV5-5 and TRBJ2-3; D gene uncertain. Trimming cost V 2 bases and J 2 bases, with 12 bases left between them. The CDR3 length is 15 residues. Germline V gene lookup returns CDR1 SGHKS and CDR2 YYEKEE (reference sequence). In nucleotides, the CDR3 is TGTGCCAGCAGCTTAAGGCCACCCCACACAGATACGCAGTATTTT. Residues: CASSLRPPHTDTQYF.

The chain recombines TRBV27 with TRBJ2-7; TRBD1 aligns across 8 bases. The germline gives CDR1 MNHEY, CDR2 SMNVEV (reference sequence). V was clipped by 4 bases and J by 6 bases; unmatched bases: 5. The CDR3 covers 13 residues. The CDR3 loop reads CASSSRGRPEQYF. The DNA of the CDR3 is TGTGCCAGCAGTTCCAGGGGGCGCCCCGAGCAGTACTTC.

This clonotype occurred a few times. The chain uses TRBV20-1 and TRBJ1-1, with unresolved D. V was shortened by 2 bases and J by 4 bases, with 17 bases between the two germline ends. The CDR3 sequence is 15 residues long. Germline V gene data show CDR1 as DFQATT and CDR2 as SNEGSKA (reference sequence). CDR3: CSARPPTGVATEAFF. The CDR3 DNA reads as TGCAGTGCTAGACCTCCAACTGGAGTGGCCACTGAAGCTTTCTTT.

This clonotype appeared a few times. The chain has TRBV20-1 and TRBJ2-5; 7 positions match TRBD1. The ends lost 6 bases at V and 4 bases at J; junction bases unmatched: 11. This CDR3 spans 14 amino acids. Germline CDR1 reads DFQATT; CDR2 reads SNEGSKA (reference sequence). In DNA form, the CDR3 reads TGCAGTGCAGCTACAGGGGCTCCGGGAGAGACCCAGTACTTC. Protein: CSAATGAPGETQYF.

This clonotype was counted only a few times. The CDR3 here is CASSVGSDSGNTIYF. The CDR3 region has the DNA TGTGCCAGCAGCGTAGGGTCGGACTCTGGAAACACCATATATTTT. The chain is built from TRBV9 and TRBJ1-3, with unresolved D. This CDR3 region has 15 residues. The germline CDR1 and CDR2 sequences are SGDLS and YYNGEE. The germline V and J ends were trimmed by 0 bases and 0 bases, with 7 bases remaining between them.

The chain is built from TRBV9 and TRBJ1-1, with D uncertain. CDR3 length: 15 amino acids. The V gene's germline CDR1 is SGDLS and CDR2 YYNGEE. V lost 0 bases and J lost 0, with 9 bases in between. Here the CDR3 reads CASSVGRDLNTEAFF. The CDR3 DNA is TGTGCCAGCAGCGTAGGGAGGGATTTGAACACTGAAGCTTTCTTT.

There are many counts of this clonotype. This chain connects TRBV27 to TRBJ1-5; D not resolved. The V end was cut by 0 bases, the J end by 6 bases, with 12 bases between. The CDR3 is made up of 15 amino acids. The germline V gene has CDR1 MNHEY and CDR2 SMNVEV (reference sequence). The DNA for the CDR3 is TGTGCCAGCAGTTTATCTCCGGGGTTAGGTCAGCCCCAGCATTTT. Its protein is CASSLSPGLGQPQHF.

This clonotype was picked up many times. The rearrangement joins TRBV28 to TRBJ1-2; no reliable D call. Trimming took 3 bases from V and 5 from J, leaving 10 bases between them. In germline, CDR1 is MDHEN, CDR2 SYDVKM. The CDR3 loop spans 13 amino acids. CDR3 DNA sequence: TGTGCCAGCAGTTTTATTATGACGTATGGCTACACCTTC. Encoded protein: CASSFIMTYGYTF.

A few counts support this clonotype. V and J are TRBV20-1 and TRBJ2-3; D ambiguous. Trimming took off 2 bases at V and 0 bases at J, with 9 bases between the two ends. Germline V gene sequence: CDR1 DFQATT, CDR2 SNEGSKA (reference sequence). The CDR3 totals 14 residues. The CDR3 loop reads CSARPPLSTDTQYF. CDR3 nucleotides: TGCAGTGCTAGACCCCCTCTAAGCACAGATACGCAGTATTTT.

V and J are TRBV19 and TRBJ2-1, with 9 bases aligning to TRBD2. The CDR3 extends over 15 amino acids. V was clipped by 10 bases and J by 6 bases; unmatched bases: 13. Germline V gene sequence: CDR1 LNHDA, CDR2 SQIVND (reference sequence). Written as DNA, the CDR3 is TGTGCCACCCTCCCAAGGGCGGGGGGGGTCAATGAGCAGTTCTTC. Amino acid sequence: CATLPRAGGVNEQFF.

This chain links TRBV12-3 or TRBV12-4 with TRBJ1-2, with a weak D call TRBD1 (6 bases). CDR3 length: 13 amino acids. The ends were cut back, 1 base at V and 6 bases at J, with 9 bases in the middle. CDR3 nucleotides: TGTGCCAGCAGTTTAGTCCCAGGGGATGGCTACACCTTC. Amino acid sequence: CASSLVPGDGYTF.

This clonotype was detected ten times or more. The rearrangement uses TRBV27 and TRBJ2-1; 13 bases are shared with TRBD2. The V gene's germline CDR1 is MNHEY and CDR2 SMNVEV (reference sequence). With 6 bases clipped from V and 8 bases from J, the junction kept 10 bases outside the gene matches. This CDR3 contains 16 residues. CDR3 loop: CASSRGTSGDHHEQFF. CDR3 nucleotides: TGTGCCAGCAGCCGAGGGACTAGCGGGGACCATCATGAGCAGTTCTTC.

This clonotype was counted ten times or more. V and J are TRBV29-1 and TRBJ2-2; D is undetermined. CDR1 SQVTM and CDR2 ANQGSEA come from the germline V gene. The ends were cut back, 4 bases at V and 2 bases at J, with 5 bases in the middle. The CDR3 totals 12 residues. CDR3 bases: TGCAGCGTTGGGGGAAACACCGGGGAGCTGTTTTTT. It specifies CSVGGNTGELFF.

V gene TRBV7-3 combines with J gene TRBJ2-3; perhaps TRBD2 as D (6 bases). This CDR3 is 14 amino acids long. Germline V gives CDR1 SGHTA, CDR2 FQGTGA. V dropped 4 bases and J dropped 9 bases, with 17 bases sitting between them. CDR3 loop: CASSSSTSGSTQYF. CDR3 coding DNA: TGTGCCAGCAGCTCCAGTACCAGCGGGTCCACGCAGTATTTT.

The table lists this clonotype with a few counts. The rearrangement joins TRBV12-3 or TRBV12-4 to TRBJ2-1; TRBD2 matches 9 bases. Unmatched junction bases numbered 7, after V lost 5 bases and J lost 2 bases. The CDR3 spans 16 residues. CDR3 region: CASSEFIAGAYNEQFF. The CDR3 bases are TGTGCCAGCAGTGAATTCATAGCGGGGGCCTACAATGAGCAGTTCTTC.

This clonotype was observed many times. V usage is TRBV2 and J usage is TRBJ2-1, with unresolved D. Germline V gene lookup returns CDR1 SNHLY and CDR2 FYNNEI. Trimming cost V 5 bases and J 4 bases, with 3 bases left between them. The CDR3 extends over 11 amino acids. CDR3 residues: CASSIYNEQFF. CDR3 DNA: TGTGCCAGCAGTATATACAATGAGCAGTTCTTC.

CDR3 region: CSASGRREIADTQYF. In nucleotides, the CDR3 is TGCAGTGCCTCGGGCAGACGGGAAATCGCAGATACGCAGTATTTT. This chain uses TRBV20-1 with TRBJ2-3; tentatively, D is TRBD2 (5 bases). V was cut by 6 bases and J by 4 bases, with 20 bases left in between. The germline gives CDR1 DFQATT, CDR2 SNEGSKA (reference sequence). The CDR3 has 15 amino acids.

This clonotype was observed at least ten times. This sequence joins TRBV2 and TRBJ2-1, with 10 bases aligning to TRBD2. CDR1 and CDR2 (germline): SNHLY, FYNNEI. The CDR3 runs 17 residues. V was clipped by 4 bases and J by 4 bases; unmatched bases: 10. The CDR3 DNA reads TGTGCCAGCAGTGTAGAGGATTCTAGCGGGGGTTACAATGAGCAGTTCTTC. It translates to CASSVEDSSGGYNEQFF. The full variable domain, with the rest looked up from reference TRBV2 and TRBJ2-1, is EPEVTQTPSHQVTQMGQEVILRCVPISNHLYFYWYRQILGQKVEFLVSFYNNEISEKSEIFDDQFSVERPDGSNFTLKIRSTKLEDSAMYFCASSVEDSSGGYNEQFFGPGTRLTVL.

This clonotype has more than one count but fewer than ten. The chain combines TRBV9 with TRBJ2-3, with D uncertain. CDR1 is SGDLS and CDR2 is YYNGEE in the germline V gene. There are 12 residues in the CDR3. The V and J ends lost 3 bases and 7 bases respectively, with 9 bases between them. DNA of the CDR3: TGTGCCAGCAGCGGGGCATCGAATACGCAGTATTTT. This sequence encodes CASSGASNTQYF.

This clonotype was counted between two and nine times. This chain links TRBV10-3 with TRBJ2-2; 13 bases are a match to TRBD2. CDR3 length: 15 residues. V was clipped by 10 bases and J by 2 bases; unmatched bases: 4. The V gene's germline CDR1 is ENHRY and CDR2 SYGVKD. The CDR3 sequence: CATMGLAGNTGELFF. The CDR3 DNA follows: TGTGCCACCATGGGACTAGCGGGAAACACCGGGGAGCTGTTTTTT.

The chain recombines TRBV5-5 with TRBJ1-3, with TRBD1 identical over 7 bases. V shed 3 bases, J shed 3 bases, and the junction held 3 bases outside the gene matches. The CDR3 runs to 14 residues. The germline V gene has CDR1 SGHKS and CDR2 YYEKEE (reference sequence). Here the CDR3 reads CASSSTGDGNTIYF. For the CDR3, the DNA is TGTGCCAGCAGCTCCACAGGGGATGGAAACACCATATATTTT.